This paragraph reports one TCR beta chain. This clonotype was detected ten times or more. It has no known antigen specificity. Base qualities are not recorded, but no much larger clone differs from it by a single base. This specimen comes from a study of T cell repertoires in cytomegalovirus infection (dated by TCRdb to between 2019 and 2020). In the study overall: Donor HLA type was relevant to the analysis, as public TCR beta signatures indicated carriage of CMV infection together with the matching HLA type.

Study-level results and caveats: In both this cohort and an independent roughly 400-donor cohort, the cumulative frequency of public TCR beta family members distinguished carriers of CMV infection plus the relevant HLA type. The ex vivo response was dominated by HLA-C-restricted CMV-specific TCR beta clonotypes, which also provided the single most frequent clonotype in two of eight donors.

TCRdb names Illumina HiSeq 1500 as the instrument used. TCRdb trimmed the raw reads at Q25, called clones with MiXCR and kept productive beta chains. Here each entry gathers all rows of one CDR3 protein and keeps the most common genes and DNA. The sample table holds around 550,000 distinct CDR3 sequences, of which less than 30% were seen once. The leading ten clones occupy 13% of the sample. The germline V gene encodes CDR1 SGHTA and CDR2 FQGNSA. V loses 1 base, J loses 7 bases, and the germline ends lie 14 bases apart. From its cysteine to its phenylalanine, the CDR3 spans 14 amino acids. Only the CDR3 DNA is retained, 42 bases long and in frame from the first base.

The sequence was collected from a human donor in good health (CMV status not recorded). Some clones in this sample may be carry-over from other donors' samples. Sequencing was carried out using PBMCs. The sequence is built from TRBV7-2 and TRBJ2-7; the D gene is perhaps TRBD1, from 5 matching bases. The nucleotide sequence reads as follows: TGTGCCAGCAGCTTAGGTGGGGCCCTGTGGGAGCAGTACTTC. This codes for CASSLGGALWEQYF.